This T cell receptor (beta chain) was observed in a study of identifying expanded T cells in peripheral blood. Germline values: CDR1 SGHDT, CDR2 YYEEEE. V shed 1 base and J shed 0 bases, with 11 bases lying between them. The CDR3 length is 17 residues. This table comes from immunoSEQ multiplex PCR, and its TCRdb copy is limited to in-frame clones, with some not included. The sample records tens of thousands of clones, 88% being singletons. The sequence was collected from a person between 18 and 75 years old in good health. Sequencing used blood. The V and J genes are TRBV5-6 and TRBJ2-6; D is ambiguous. CDR3 DNA: TGTGCCAGCAGCTTGTTGGGCACGATCTCTGGGGCCAACGTCCTGACTTTC. Protein product: CASSLLGTISGANVLTF.